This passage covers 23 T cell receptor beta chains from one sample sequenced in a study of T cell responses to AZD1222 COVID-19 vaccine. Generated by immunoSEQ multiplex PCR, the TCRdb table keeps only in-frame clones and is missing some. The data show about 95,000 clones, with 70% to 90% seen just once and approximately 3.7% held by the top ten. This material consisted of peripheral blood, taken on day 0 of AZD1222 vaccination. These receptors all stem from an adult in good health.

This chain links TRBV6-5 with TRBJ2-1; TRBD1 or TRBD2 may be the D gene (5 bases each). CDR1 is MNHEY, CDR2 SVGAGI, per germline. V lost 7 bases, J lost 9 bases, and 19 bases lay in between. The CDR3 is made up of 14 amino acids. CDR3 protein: CASTRGEHPSEQFF. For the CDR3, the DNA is TGTGCCAGCACACGAGGGGAGCACCCTAGTGAGCAGTTCTTC.

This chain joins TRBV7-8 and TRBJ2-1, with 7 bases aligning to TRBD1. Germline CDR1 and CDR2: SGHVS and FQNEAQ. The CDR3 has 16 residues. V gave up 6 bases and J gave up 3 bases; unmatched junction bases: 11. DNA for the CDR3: TGTGCCAGCAGACCCAAGGGACAGTACATCTACAATGAGCAGTTCTTC. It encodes CASRPKGQYIYNEQFF.

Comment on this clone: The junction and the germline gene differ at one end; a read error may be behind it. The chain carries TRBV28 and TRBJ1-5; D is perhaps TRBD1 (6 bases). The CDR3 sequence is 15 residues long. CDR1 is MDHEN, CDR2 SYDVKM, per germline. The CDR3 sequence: CASNLPGGLRQPQHF. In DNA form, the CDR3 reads TGTGCCAGCAATTTACCCGGGGGGCTACGACAGCCCCAGCATTTT.

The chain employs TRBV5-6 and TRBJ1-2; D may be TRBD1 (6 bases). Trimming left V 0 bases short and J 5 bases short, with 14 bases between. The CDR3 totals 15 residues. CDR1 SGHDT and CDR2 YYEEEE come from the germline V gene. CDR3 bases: TGTGCCAGCAGCTTGGCGGGGGGCGCCGAATATGGCTACACCTTC. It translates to CASSLAGGAEYGYTF.

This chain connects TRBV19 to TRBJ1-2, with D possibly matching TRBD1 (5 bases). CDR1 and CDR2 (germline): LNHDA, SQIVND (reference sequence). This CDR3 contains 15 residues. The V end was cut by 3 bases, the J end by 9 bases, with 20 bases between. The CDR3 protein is CASSMWAVQGTSYTF. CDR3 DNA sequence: TGTGCCAGTAGTATGTGGGCCGTCCAGGGTACGAGCTACACCTTC.

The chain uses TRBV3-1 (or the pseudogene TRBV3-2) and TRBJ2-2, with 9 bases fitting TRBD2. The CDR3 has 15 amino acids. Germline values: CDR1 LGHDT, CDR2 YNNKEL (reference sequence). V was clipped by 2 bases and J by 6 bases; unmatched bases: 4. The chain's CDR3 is CASSQRLAVSGELFF. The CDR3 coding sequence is TGTGCCAGCAGCCAACGACTAGCGGTCTCCGGGGAGCTGTTTTTT.

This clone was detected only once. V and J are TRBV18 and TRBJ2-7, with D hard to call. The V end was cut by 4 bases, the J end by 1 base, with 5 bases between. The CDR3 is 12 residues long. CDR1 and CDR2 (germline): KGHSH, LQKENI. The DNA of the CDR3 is TGTGCCAGCTCACGGGATTCCTACGAGCAGTACTTC. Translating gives CASSRDSYEQYF.

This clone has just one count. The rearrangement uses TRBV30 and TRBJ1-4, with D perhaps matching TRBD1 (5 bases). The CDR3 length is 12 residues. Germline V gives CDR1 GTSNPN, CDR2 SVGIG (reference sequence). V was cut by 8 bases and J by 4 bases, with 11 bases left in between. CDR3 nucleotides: TGTGCCGGAGTGGGGGGTAATGAAAAACTGTTTTTT. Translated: CAGVGGNEKLFF.

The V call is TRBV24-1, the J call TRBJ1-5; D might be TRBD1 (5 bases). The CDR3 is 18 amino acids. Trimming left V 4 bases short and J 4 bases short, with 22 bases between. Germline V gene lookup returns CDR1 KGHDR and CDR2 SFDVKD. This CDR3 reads CATSEGRAQGSVNQPQHF. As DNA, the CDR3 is TGTGCCACCAGTGAAGGCAGGGCTCAAGGGAGCGTTAATCAGCCCCAGCATTTT.

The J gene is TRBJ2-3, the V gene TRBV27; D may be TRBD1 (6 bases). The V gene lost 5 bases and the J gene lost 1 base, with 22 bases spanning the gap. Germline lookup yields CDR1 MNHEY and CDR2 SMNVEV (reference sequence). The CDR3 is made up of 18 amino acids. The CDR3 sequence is CASSDDSTGYGRTDTQYF. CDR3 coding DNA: TGTGCCAGCAGTGATGATTCTACAGGGTACGGACGCACAGATACGCAGTATTTT.

In DNA, the CDR3 is TGTGCCAGCAGCCCCCCCTCCTACGAGCAGTACTTC. Its protein product is CASSPPSYEQYF. The genes are TRBV7-2 and TRBJ2-7, with D unclear. CDR1 and CDR2 from the germline V gene are SGHTA and FQGNSA. The ends were cut back, 5 bases at V and 0 bases at J, with 5 bases in the middle. The CDR3 is made up of 12 amino acids.

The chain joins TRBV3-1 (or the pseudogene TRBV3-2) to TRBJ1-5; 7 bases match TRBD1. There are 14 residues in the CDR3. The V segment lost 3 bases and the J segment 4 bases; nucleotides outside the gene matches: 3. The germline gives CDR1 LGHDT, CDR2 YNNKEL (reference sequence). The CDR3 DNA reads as TGTGCCAGCAGCCACGGGACAGCTAATCAGCCCCAGCATTTT. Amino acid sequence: CASSHGTANQPQHF.

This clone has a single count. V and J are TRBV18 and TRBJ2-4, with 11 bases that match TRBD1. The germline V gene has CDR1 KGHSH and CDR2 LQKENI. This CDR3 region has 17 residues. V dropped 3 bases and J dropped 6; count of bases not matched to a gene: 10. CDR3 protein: CASSPSRDRGLGNIQYF. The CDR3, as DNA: TGTGCCAGCTCACCGTCCCGGGACAGGGGGTTAGGAAACATTCAGTACTTC.

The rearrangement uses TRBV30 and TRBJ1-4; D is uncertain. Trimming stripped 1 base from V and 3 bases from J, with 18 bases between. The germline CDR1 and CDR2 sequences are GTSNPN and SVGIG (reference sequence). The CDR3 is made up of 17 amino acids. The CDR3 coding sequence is TGTGCCTGGAGTGGCCCCGGTGTGAGGGTGTCTAATGAAAAACTGTTTTTT. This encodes CAWSGPGVRVSNEKLFF.

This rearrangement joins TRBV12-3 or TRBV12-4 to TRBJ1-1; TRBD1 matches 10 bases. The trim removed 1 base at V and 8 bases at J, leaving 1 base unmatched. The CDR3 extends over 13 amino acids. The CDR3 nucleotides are TGTGCCAGCAGTTTAGAGGGACAGGGGGAAGCTTTCTTT. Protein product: CASSLEGQGEAFF.

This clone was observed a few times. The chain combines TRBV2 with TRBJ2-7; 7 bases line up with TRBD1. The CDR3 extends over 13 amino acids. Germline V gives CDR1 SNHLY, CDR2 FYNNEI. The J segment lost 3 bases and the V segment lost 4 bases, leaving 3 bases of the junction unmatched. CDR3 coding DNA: TGTGCCAGCAGTGCCGGGACAGTCTACGAGCAGTACTTC. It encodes CASSAGTVYEQYF.

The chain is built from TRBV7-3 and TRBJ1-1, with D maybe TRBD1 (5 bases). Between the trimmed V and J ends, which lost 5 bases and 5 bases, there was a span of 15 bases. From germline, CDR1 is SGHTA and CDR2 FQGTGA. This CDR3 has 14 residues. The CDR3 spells CASSPSGEGTEAFF. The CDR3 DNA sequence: TGTGCCAGCAGCCCATCGGGGGAGGGAACTGAAGCTTTCTTT. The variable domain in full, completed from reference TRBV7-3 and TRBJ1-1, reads GAGVSQTPSNKVTEKGKYVELRCDPISGHTALYWYRQSLGQGPEFLIYFQGTGAADDSGLPNDRFFAVRPEGSVSTLKIQRTERGDSAVYLCASSPSGEGTEAFFGQGTRLTVV.

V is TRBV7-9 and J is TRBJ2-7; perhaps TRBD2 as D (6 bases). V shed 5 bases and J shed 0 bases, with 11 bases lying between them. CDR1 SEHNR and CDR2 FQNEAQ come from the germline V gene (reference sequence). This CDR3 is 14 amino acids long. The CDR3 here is CASSGTSSSYEQYF. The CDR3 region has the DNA TGTGCCAGCAGCGGGACTTCGAGCTCCTACGAGCAGTACTTC.

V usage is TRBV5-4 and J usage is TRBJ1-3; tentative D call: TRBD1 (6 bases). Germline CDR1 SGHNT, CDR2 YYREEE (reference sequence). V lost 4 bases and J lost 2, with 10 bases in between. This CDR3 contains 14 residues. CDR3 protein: CASSLRDTGNTIYF. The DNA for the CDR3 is TGTGCCAGCAGCCTGAGGGACACTGGAAACACCATATATTTT.

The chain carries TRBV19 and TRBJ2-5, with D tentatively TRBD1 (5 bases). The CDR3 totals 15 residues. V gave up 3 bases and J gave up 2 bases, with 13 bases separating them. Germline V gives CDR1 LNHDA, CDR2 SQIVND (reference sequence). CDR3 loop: CASSIGRGGQETQYF. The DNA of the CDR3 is TGTGCCAGTAGTATTGGAAGGGGTGGTCAAGAGACCCAGTACTTC.

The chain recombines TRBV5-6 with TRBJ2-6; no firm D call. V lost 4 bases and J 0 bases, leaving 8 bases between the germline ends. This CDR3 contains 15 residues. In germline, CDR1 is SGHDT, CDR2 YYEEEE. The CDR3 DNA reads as TGTGCCAGCAGCCCTCAGGACTCTGGGGCCAACGTCCTGACTTTC. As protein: CASSPQDSGANVLTF.

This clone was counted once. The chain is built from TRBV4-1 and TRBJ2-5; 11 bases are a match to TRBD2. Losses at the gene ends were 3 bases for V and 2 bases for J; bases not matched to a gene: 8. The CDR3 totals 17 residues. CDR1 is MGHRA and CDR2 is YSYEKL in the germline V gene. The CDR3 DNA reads TGCGCCAGCAGCCATATAACTAGCGGGGGAGTACAAGAGACCCAGTACTTC. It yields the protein CASSHITSGGVQETQYF.

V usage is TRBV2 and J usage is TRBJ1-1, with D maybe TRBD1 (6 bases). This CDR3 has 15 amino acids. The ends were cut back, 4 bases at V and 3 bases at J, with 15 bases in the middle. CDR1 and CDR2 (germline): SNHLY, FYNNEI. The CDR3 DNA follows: TGTGCCAGCAGTGTAGCCGGGACACACCACACTGAAGCTTTCTTT. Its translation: CASSVAGTHHTEAFF.